These 21 T cell receptor beta chains share one sample of origin, sequenced in a study of PD-L1 blockade in urothelial cancer. Time point specified: pretreatment peripheral blood. Produced via immunoSEQ multiplex PCR; TCRdb's table is partial and in-frame only. The sample consists of about 56,000 clones, over 75% of them appearing once. The sample here was PBMCs, taken around atezolizumab (anti-PD-L1) treatment. The receptors originated from a man in his sixties or seventies with urothelial cancer.

The rearrangement uses TRBV12-2 and TRBJ2-7; TRBD1, as called in the table, went unchecked against the DNA. TRBV12-2 is reported as a pseudogene. This CDR3 has 17 residues. CDR3 DNA: TGTGCAAGTCGCCTATCCTCATCCCGGGACAGGGAAGGAGAGCAGTACTTC. The encoded protein is CASRLSSSRDREGEQYF.

V usage is TRBV5-1 and J usage is TRBJ2-1; 8 bases agree with TRBD2. The CDR3 loop spans 19 amino acids. V gave up 3 bases and J gave up 0 bases; unmatched junction bases: 14. The germline gives CDR1 SGHRS, CDR2 YFSETQ. This chain's CDR3 is CASSYGTLTGGPSYNEQFF. CDR3 DNA sequence: TGCGCCAGCAGCTACGGTACACTCACGGGAGGGCCCTCCTACAATGAGCAGTTCTTC.

V is TRBV13 and J is TRBJ2-3; TRBD2 might be the D (6 bases). Germline lookup yields CDR1 PRHDT and CDR2 FYEKMQ (reference sequence). The V and J ends lost 6 bases and 14 bases respectively, with 24 bases between them. The CDR3 totals 14 residues. The DNA for the CDR3 is TGTGCCAGCAGACGTCGCGACGGGACTCCATACGCGTATTTT. This codes for CASRRRDGTPYAYF.

The chain links TRBV2 to TRBJ2-5, with 7 bases fitting TRBD1. V lost 6 bases and J lost 1; bases outside the gene matches: 8. The CDR3 consists of 15 residues. Looked up from germline, CDR1 is SNHLY and CDR2 is FYNNEI. The CDR3 loop reads CASRKGAASQETQYF. CDR3 DNA: TGTGCCAGCAGAAAGGGGGCAGCATCCCAAGAGACCCAGTACTTC.

The chain has TRBV5-6 and TRBJ1-5; TRBD1 aligns across 8 bases. After removal of 0 bases from V and 5 bases from J, the junction contained 7 bases not matched to a gene. Germline CDR1 reads SGHDT; CDR2 reads YYEEEE. This CDR3 is 16 amino acids long. CDR3 residues: CASSLGGDRRDQPQHF. CDR3 sequence (DNA): TGTGCCAGCAGCTTGGGGGGGGACAGGCGGGATCAGCCCCAGCATTTT.

In this sample, this clone turned up a few times. The V and J genes are TRBV2 and TRBJ1-5, with D maybe TRBD1 (5 bases). The V end lost 11 bases, the J end lost 1 base, and 9 bases lay between the germline ends. The CDR3 runs 12 residues. The germline gives CDR1 SNHLY, CDR2 FYNNEI. The CDR3 coding sequence is TGTGCCTCCAGGGCCAGCAATCAGCCCCAGCATTTT. Translating it yields CASRASNQPQHF.

This clone has a handful of counts. For the CDR3, the DNA is TGTGCCAGTAGTACCCGAGGGGGGGGTATTGGCAATCAGCCCCAGCATTTT. It encodes CASSTRGGGIGNQPQHF. V is TRBV19 and J is TRBJ1-5; the D gene is possibly TRBD1 (6 bases). V was shortened by 4 bases and J by 2 bases, with 18 bases between the two germline ends. The CDR3 loop spans 17 amino acids. CDR1 and CDR2 (germline): LNHDA, SQIVND (reference sequence).

This chain uses TRBV6-1 with TRBJ2-6; TRBD1 agrees at 7 bases. The ends lost 5 bases at V and 9 bases at J; junction bases unmatched: 10. The CDR3 length is 15 residues. Germline CDR1 and CDR2: MNHNS and SASEGT. DNA for the CDR3: TGTGCCAGCAGTCCACGACAGGGTGTGGTCAACGTCCTGACTTTC. Translating it yields CASSPRQGVVNVLTF.

The chain links TRBV29-1 to TRBJ1-2; 8 bases match TRBD1. V shed 6 bases and J 5 bases; nucleotides not matched to a gene: 8. The V gene's germline CDR1 is SQVTM and CDR2 ANQGSEA. This CDR3 has 13 amino acids. CDR3 loop: CSVRQGPSYGYTF. Written as DNA, the CDR3 is TGCAGCGTGCGACAGGGGCCGTCTTATGGCTACACCTTC. The full variable domain, with the rest looked up from reference TRBV29-1 and TRBJ1-2, is SAVISQKPSRDICQRGTSLTIQCQVDSQVTMMFWYRQQPGQSLTLIATANQGSEATYESGFVIDKFPISRPNLTFSTLTVSNMSPEDSSIYLCSVRQGPSYGYTFGSGTRLTVV.

For this clone: The sample carries other DNA sequences with the same CDR3. In DNA, the CDR3 is TGTGCCAGCAGCTTGGAGGCAGGGGGGTACGAGCAGTACTTC. Encoded protein: CASSLEAGGYEQYF. V gene TRBV5-5 combines with J gene TRBJ2-7, with a tentative D call TRBD1 (7 bases). The germline V and J ends were trimmed by 0 bases and 4 bases, with 11 bases remaining between them. CDR1 and CDR2 (germline): SGHKS, YYEKEE (reference sequence). This CDR3 is built from 14 residues.

The chain couples TRBV11-2 to TRBJ2-2; D uncertain. V shed 2 bases and J shed 5 bases, with 6 bases lying between them. The CDR3 is 13 amino acids. Germline V lookup: CDR1 SGHAT, CDR2 FQNNGV. CDR3 bases: TGTGCCAGCAGCTTACTCTCGACCGGGGAGCTGTTTTTT. This gives the protein CASSLLSTGELFF.

The chain uses TRBV28 and TRBJ2-7; possible D gene TRBD2, 6 bases. CDR1 and CDR2 (germline): MDHEN, SYDVKM. Trimming removed 3 bases at V and 3 bases at J, with 12 bases between. The CDR3 sequence is 14 residues long. CDR3: CASSFRGTLYEQYF. The CDR3 bases are TGTGCCAGCAGTTTTCGGGGGACCCTCTACGAGCAGTACTTC.

This clone has only a few counts. V is TRBV5-8 and J is TRBJ2-7, with TRBD2 identical over 9 bases. The V segment lost 0 bases and the J segment 7 bases; nucleotides outside the gene matches: 8. Germline-derived CDR1 and CDR2 are SGHTS and YDEGEE. The CDR3 is made up of 15 amino acids. CDR3: CASSLAVRGRDEQYF. As DNA, the CDR3 is TGTGCCAGCAGCTTGGCGGTGCGCGGGAGGGATGAGCAGTACTTC.

The rearrangement links TRBV6-1 to TRBJ1-3; the D gene is possibly TRBD1 (5 bases). CDR1 MNHNS and CDR2 SASEGT come from the germline V gene. The length of the CDR3 is 16 residues. V was shortened by 1 base and J by 2 bases, with 12 bases between the two germline ends. DNA for the CDR3: TGTGCCAGCAGTGAAGTAGGGGTCGGGCCTGGAAACACCATATATTTT. Its translation is CASSEVGVGPGNTIYF.

This chain uses TRBV30 with TRBJ2-2; no reliable D call. V shed 3 bases and J shed 4 bases, with 6 bases lying between them. Germline lookup yields CDR1 GTSNPN and CDR2 SVGIG (reference sequence). The CDR3 sequence is 12 residues long. The CDR3 loop is CAWRSVTGELFF. The DNA for the CDR3 is TGTGCCTGGAGGTCCGTCACCGGGGAGCTGTTTTTT.

The V gene is TRBV9, the J gene TRBJ2-1, with TRBD2 matching over 7 bases. The ends lost 0 bases at V and 6 bases at J; junction bases unmatched: 12. Per germline, CDR1 SGDLS and CDR2 YYNGEE. There are 17 residues in the CDR3. CDR3: CASSVGEGGSLVNEQFF. CDR3 nucleotide sequence: TGTGCCAGCAGCGTAGGGGAGGGCGGGAGTTTGGTCAATGAGCAGTTCTTC.

For the CDR3, the DNA is TGTGCCAGCAAGTGGGGCGAATCTTCCTACAATGAGCAGTTCTTC. It codes for CASKWGESSYNEQFF. The chain carries TRBV2 and TRBJ2-1; D might be TRBD1 (5 bases). Between the trimmed V and J ends, which lost 7 bases and 1 base, there was a span of 14 bases. Germline lookup yields CDR1 SNHLY and CDR2 FYNNEI. The CDR3 totals 15 residues. Combining the CDR3 with reference TRBV2 and TRBJ2-1 gives the whole variable domain EPEVTQTPSHQVTQMGQEVILRCVPISNHLYFYWYRQILGQKVEFLVSFYNNEISEKSEIFDDQFSVERPDGSNFTLKIRSTKLEDSAMYFCASKWGESSYNEQFFGPGTRLTVL.

The chain's CDR3 is CASSSRDRYEQFF. For the CDR3, the DNA is TGTGCCAGCAGCTCCAGGGATCGTTATGAGCAGTTCTTC. This chain uses TRBV9 with TRBJ2-1; possibly TRBD1 for D (5 bases). Per germline, CDR1 SGDLS and CDR2 YYNGEE. Trimming removed 4 bases from V and 8 bases from J, with 13 bases in between. The CDR3 spans 13 residues.

V usage is TRBV6-5 and J usage is TRBJ1-5; TRBD1 matches at 8 bases. The junction had 5 bases not matched to a gene; V was cut back by 6 bases and J by 4 bases. Germline loops: CDR1 MNHEY, CDR2 SVGAGI. This CDR3 is 14 amino acids long. CDR3 DNA: TGTGCCAGCAGACCGGGACAGGTTAATCAGCCCCAGCATTTT. Its translation: CASRPGQVNQPQHF.

This chain joins TRBV27 and TRBJ2-6; D unresolved. CDR1 is MNHEY, CDR2 SMNVEV, per germline (reference sequence). There are 13 residues in the CDR3. Between the trimmed V and J ends, which lost 2 bases and 4 bases, there was a span of 3 bases. The DNA of the CDR3 is TGTGCCAGCAGTTTACTAGGGGCCAACGTCCTGACTTTC. Its protein is CASSLLGANVLTF.

The chain has TRBV7-8 and TRBJ1-5; no clear D gene. In germline, CDR1 is SGHVS, CDR2 FQNEAQ. This CDR3 contains 16 residues. V dropped 7 bases and J dropped 4 bases, with 20 bases sitting between them. CDR3 nucleotide sequence: TGTGCCAGCAACTCTTACACGGGGAAAGGAAATCAGCCCCAGCATTTT. Protein: CASNSYTGKGNQPQHF.